Listed below are T cell receptor beta chains from one sample, sequenced in a study of response to subunit inactivated influenza vaccine. TCRdb itself ran the RT-PCR reads through MiXCR, one entry per CDR3 protein. The sample lists a few hundred thousand distinct CDR3 sequences, 22% seen once, with 10% in the top ten. The sample consisted of PBMCs from blood, taken about 20 months after vaccination. Every receptor here comes from a man aged 50-75 years who received an inactivated influenza vaccine. Both conserved end residues are part of each CDR3.

V gene	J gene	CDR3 protein
TRBV7-2	TRBJ2-1	CASSLKSEQFF
TRBV7-2	TRBJ2-1	CASSPGPGSYNEQFF
TRBV4-3	TRBJ2-3	CASSQDMERGGSTDTQYF
TRBV6-5	TRBJ1-6	CASSYLLQGGNSPLHF
TRBV4-1	TRBJ1-5	CASSLVRGNQPQHF
TRBV20-1	TRBJ2-4	CSAEGDSKNIQYF
TRBV4-2	TRBJ1-4	CASSTNRATNEKLFF
TRBV7-3	TRBJ1-1	CASSSVPGQGEAFF
TRBV20-1	TRBJ2-3	CSARGHFTDTQYF
TRBV5-1	TRBJ1-6	CASKTGDPSPLHF
TRBV20-1	TRBJ2-3	CSARGNRDTDTQYF
TRBV21-1	TRBJ1-6	CASSKALWGQLENSPLHF
TRBV5-1	TRBJ2-3	CASSIGTSGGSADTQYF
TRBV20-1	TRBJ2-1	CSARDSGRGLHNEQFF